This entry describes one TCR beta chain. This clone showed up just a few times. Its antigen is not yet known. Base quality data are lacking; no much larger clone is found one base away. This entry belongs to a study of cytomegalovirus exposure and HLA in healthy donors (TCRdb year 2017). About the study as a whole: In an earlier analysis of 587 of the donors, approximately 260 Gb of sequence data and 120 million or so unique TCR beta sequences from 150 million to 200 million T cells were reported. Approximately 300 gigabases of sequencing data and approximately 91 million unique TCR sequences made up an early release that covered approximately 620 HLA-typed donors. Among the roughly 380 genotyped donors, 81% belonged to the genetic ancestry cluster associated with self-reported Caucasian donors. The study aimed to test whether cataloging public T cell receptors could reveal signatures of past pathogen exposure. The T cell repertoires of several hundred subjects were profiled by immunosequencing and related to cytomegalovirus serostatus. Along with the roughly 700-subject first cohort, a separate validation cohort of around 120 different subjects was used. To predict cytomegalovirus infection status, the study brought together high-throughput TCR immunosequencing, statistical association of individual TCRs with disease status, and machine learning. In a later analysis, previously published TCR beta repertoires from several hundred donors were re-analyzed and high-resolution HLA genotyping was added so that TCR occurrence patterns could be studied. Rather than using new phenotypic data, the later analysis identified candidate immune exposures from TCR beta sequences and from how often those sequences occurred across donors. To decide whether each TCR beta V gene segment behaved as functional or pseudogenic, an earlier analysis of fewer than 750 of the donors relied on high-throughput TCR beta sequencing. Donor age, sex, ethnicity and CMV serostatus were collected together with the repertoire data. In a later genetic analysis, genome-wide SNP genotypes for about three fifths of the roughly 670 donors were used, and that subset was treated as a discovery cohort. Every discovery cohort repertoire had been produced on one sequencing platform. HLA typing covered class I and class II loci at four-digit resolution. The number of donors typed differed by locus, with 629-630 for A, B, C, DRB1 and DQB1, over 500 for DQA1, under 610 for DPA1, and some 440 for DPB1. Roughly 5 DR-DQ haplotypes were handled as single units for association and clustering, since linkage in the cohort was strong. Across around 400 genotyped donors of the cohort, an average of roughly 250,000 unique TCR beta nucleotide sequences per donor were sequenced, and roughly 17% of those sequences were non-productive.

What the work shows at the level of the full study, not this receptor alone: The classifier was reported to diagnose cytomegalovirus status with high specificity and sensitivity in both the original cohort and the validation cohort. A further reported finding was that TCR beta sequences accurately predicted the HLA-A and HLA-B alleles for most subjects in the first cohort. The earlier analysis of 587 of the donors excluded 15 to 20 rarely observed V segments, including chromosome 9 orphons, because counts were too low. In a later analysis, 15,000 to 20,000 TCR beta sequences were associated with specific HLA alleles at a false discovery rate of 0.05. While some public TCRs were present in many individuals, most TCR sequences turned up only very rarely across donors. According to the authors, the approach could potentially be generalized to other disease states and immunological phenotypes. Roughly uniform sequencing depth across donors was assumed in presence/absence analyses, although this assumption may not hold. An earlier analysis of some 590 of the donors showed that most TCR beta V segments appeared in productive rearrangements either about 87% or about 30% of the time, which broadly matched IMGT annotations. According to a later analysis, most CMV-associated TCR beta chains appeared to be HLA-restricted, and the HLA associations seemed to be driven largely by CMV exposure. A few of the identified cytomegalovirus-associated TCR beta chains were confirmed in vitro to be specific for cytomegalovirus antigens. Some IMGT-functional V segments, including TRBV6-2 and TRBV6-3, could not be told apart with the 87-base-pair reads, so those segments were excluded. According to a later analysis, parvovirus B19, influenza, CMV and Epstein-Barr virus appeared linked to several top co-occurrence clusters. An association between a missense DCLRE1C variant and V-gene and J-gene trimming of TCR beta chains was found in a later genetic analysis and replicated in an independent cohort. When HLA alleles, especially DR and DQ, strongly co-occurred, TCR associations were difficult to assign to individual alleles. This cohort had only TCR beta chains sequenced, and the lack of alpha or paired-chain data limited which features could be detected. In the study, around 160 TCR beta chains were listed as associated with cytomegalovirus. Compared with the roughly 700-donor mean, donors in an Asian-associated ancestry cluster had fewer N-insertions in productive TCRs, according to a later genetic analysis. Compared with equally common non-associated chains, HLA-associated TCR beta chains in a later analysis were more clonally expanded and had lower generation probabilities. HLA typing was unavailable for some donors at each locus, so association tests used only the typed subset. A group of highly shared sequence variants was considered likely to be a technical artifact of the sequencing pipeline. Linkage disequilibrium might explain the correlated functional status among segregating V segments, but an unknown experimental factor could not be excluded. The only immune exposure information available for the cohort was CMV serostatus. A later analysis found that TCR association rates varied across HLA loci, with DRB1 alleles showing the most associated TCRs and HLA-C alleles the fewest.

Trimming removed 3 bases from V and 3 bases from J, leaving 9 bases between the germline ends. The CDR3 spans 14 residues, from the cysteine through the phenylalanine. Here the CDR3 DNA is all that survives: 42 bases in frame from base 1. CDR1 and CDR2, looked up from the germline V gene (reference sequence), are LNHDA and SQIVND. The cohort comprised 670 or so healthy bone marrow donors. At the time of sampling, all cohort members were nominally healthy, though unrecorded immune exposures were likely present. The donor was CMV seropositive and belonged to the group of about 290 seropositive cohort members. Each donor provided a peripheral blood sample, and peripheral blood mononuclear cells were used for TCR beta sequencing. The Qiagen DNeasy Blood Extraction Kit was used to extract genomic DNA from the blood cell samples. The method was the immunoSEQ multiplex PCR assay. A mixture of 60 forward primers for TCR Vbeta segments and 13 reverse primers for TCR Jbeta segments was used in the multiplex PCR. Amplification of the CDR3 region of rearranged TCR beta genes was performed with a multiplex PCR assay on genomic DNA. The Illumina HiSeq System was used to sequence the amplified TCR beta libraries as 87-base-pair reads. On the study's bioinformatics: Across the 500 to 850 repertoires, a later analysis counted around 80 million unique TCR beta chains, around 11 million of which were shared by at least two donors. Raw reads were error-corrected and collapsed into unique sequences by a nearest-neighbor algorithm in which closely related sequences were merged to remove PCR and sequencing errors. CDR3 sequences were aligned to IMGT reference sequences to assign V, D and J gene segments. Each retained sequence needed at least a six-nucleotide match to both a V gene segment and a J gene segment. A rearrangement was called productive if the CDR3 had no stop codons and remained in frame with V and J, and every other rearrangement was called non-productive. CDR3 was defined according to IMGT convention as the region running from the second conserved V-encoded cysteine to the conserved J-encoded phenylalanine. The earlier analysis of 500 to 600 of the donors excluded sequences that lacked an unambiguous match to a single V gene segment. An earlier analysis of fewer than 650 of the donors classified V segments as functional when productive rearrangements were above 56.7% and as segregating when the standard deviation between donors was above 5%. A statistical classification framework was built for diagnosing cytomegalovirus status from the catalog of TCR beta chain sequences. A later analysis assigned V and J genes by comparing TCR nucleotide sequences with IMGT/GENE-DB human TR gene sequences. The TCRdist pipeline was used in a later analysis to assign CDR3 sequences and most-parsimonious VDJ recombination scenarios. In a later analysis, each TCR beta chain was defined by its CDR3 amino acid sequence together with its V-gene family, and reads lacking a unique V-gene family were excluded. In a later analysis, 500 to 650 highly shared, low-generation-probability nucleotide sequences were removed to address suspected cross-contamination and a sequencing artifact. In a later analysis, a clonal expansion index for each public chain was calculated from normalized within-repertoire ranks of inferred template counts. In a later analysis, generation probabilities were computed with a VDJ recombination model fitted to out-of-frame rearrangements, and the resulting probabilities were checked against IGoR. A later analysis scored TCR-TCR, TCR-HLA and TCR-CMV co-occurrence with hypergeometric tests, applying a repertoire-size bias correction to TCR pairs. A later analysis estimated false discovery rates by permuting HLA or CMV assignments 20 times. In a later analysis, co-occurring TCRs were grouped using DBSCAN, and TCRdist sequence similarity was added for clustering within HLA-allele-positive subsets. For co-occurrence clustering, repertoires with fewer than 30,000 or more than 120,000 public chains were excluded, along with five or six repertoires with anomalous nucleotide sharing. This immuneACCESS table, as held by TCRdb, lists in-frame sequences with V and J called but not all clones. Of the missing ones, under half trace to an unresolved V gene in checked studies; the others have no known cause. V and J calls plus clone size are reproduced from that table; the DNA served to infer D and trimming. A total of about 130,000 clones appear in this sample, 10% of them only once. Together, the top ten hold about 4.6% of the sample.

The chain was built from TRBV19 and TRBJ1-5, with no confident D gene call. Material: PBMCs. The TCR was taken from a woman aged 18-35 years in good health and CMV-seropositive. The CDR3 protein sequence reads: CASSIGQANQPQHF. The base sequence is TGTGCCAGTAGTATTGGGCAGGCCAATCAGCCCCAGCATTTT.